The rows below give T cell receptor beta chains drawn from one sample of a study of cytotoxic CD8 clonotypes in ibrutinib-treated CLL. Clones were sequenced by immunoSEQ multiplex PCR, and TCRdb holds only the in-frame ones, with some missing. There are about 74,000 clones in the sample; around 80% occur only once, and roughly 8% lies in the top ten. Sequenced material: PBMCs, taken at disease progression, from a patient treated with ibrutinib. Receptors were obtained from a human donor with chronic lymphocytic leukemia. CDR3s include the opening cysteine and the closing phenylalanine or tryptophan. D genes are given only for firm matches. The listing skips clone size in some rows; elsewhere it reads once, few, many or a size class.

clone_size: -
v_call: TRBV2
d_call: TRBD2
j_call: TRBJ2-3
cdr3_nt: TGTGCCAGCAGTGGGGTTAGCGGGATTAATACGCAGTATTTT
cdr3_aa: CASSGVSGINTQYF

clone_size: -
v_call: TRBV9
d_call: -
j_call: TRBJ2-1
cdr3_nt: TGTGCCAGCAGCGTAGGGAGCTGGGGCAATGAGCAGTTCTTC
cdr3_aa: CASSVGSWGNEQFF

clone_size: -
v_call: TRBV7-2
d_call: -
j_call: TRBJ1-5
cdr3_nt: TGTGCCAGCAGCTTAACCCCAGGAAGGGCTCCGGGGCAGCCCCAGCATTTT
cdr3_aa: CASSLTPGRAPGQPQHF

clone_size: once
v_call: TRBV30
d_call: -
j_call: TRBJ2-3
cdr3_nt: TGTGCCTGGGGCCCGGGACGGATCACAGATACGCAGTATTTT
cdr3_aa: CAWGPGRITDTQYF

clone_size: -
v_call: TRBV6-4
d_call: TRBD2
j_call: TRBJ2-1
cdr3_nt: TGTGCCAGCAGTGACTCGAGTGCTAGCGGGAGGAAGTCTAATGAGCAGTTCTTC
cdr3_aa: CASSDSSASGRKSNEQFF

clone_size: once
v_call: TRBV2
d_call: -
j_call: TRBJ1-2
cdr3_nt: TGTGCCAGCAGCCGCGGGAGACTCACGAACTATGGCCACACCTTC
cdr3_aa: CASSRGRLTNYGHTF

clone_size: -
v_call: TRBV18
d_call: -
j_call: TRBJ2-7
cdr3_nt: TGTGCCAGCTCACCAGTGGGCGGGGCAACCTACGAGCAGTACTTC
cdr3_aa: CASSPVGGATYEQYF

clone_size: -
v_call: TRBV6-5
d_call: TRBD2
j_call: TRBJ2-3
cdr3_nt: TGTGCCAGCAGTTACGTGGCGGGGGGGCAAGATACGCAGTATTTT
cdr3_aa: CASSYVAGGQDTQYF

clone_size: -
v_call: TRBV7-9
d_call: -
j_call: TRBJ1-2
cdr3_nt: TGTGCCAGCAGCTTCCGGGCCCAGGGTGGTGGCTACACCTTC
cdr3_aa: CASSFRAQGGGYTF

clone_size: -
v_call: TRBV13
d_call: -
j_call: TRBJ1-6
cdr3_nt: TGTGCCAGCAGCTTAGGGCGGGGGAATTCACCCCTCCACTTT
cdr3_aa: CASSLGRGNSPLHF